The TCR beta chain under discussion was sequenced for a study of metastatic and nonmetastatic thyroid tumors. Within the sample, this clone is medium-sized. Antigen: not known. The germline V and J ends were trimmed by 5 bases and 2 bases, with 11 bases remaining between them. Germline values: CDR1 SGHRS, CDR2 YFSETQ. The CDR3 covers 13 residues. The study, taken as a whole, reports: Benign nodules reportedly had significantly lower TCR beta diversity than malignant thyroid tumors in blood and tumor.

Patients were all untreated before their thyroid surgery. Using MiXCR, TCRdb re-called clones from the PCR reads. Of 17,000 or so clones in the sample, about 26% are singletons; the top ten hold roughly 15%. Input material: adjacent normal tissue. The V gene is TRBV5-1, the J gene TRBJ2-7; TRBD1 might be the D (5 bases). The TCR sequence derives from a female donor with papillary thyroid cancer or a benign thyroid nodule (not recorded which). Some clones in this sample may be carry-over from other donors' samples. The CDR3: CASRLDSPYEQYF. The CDR3 bases are TGCGCCAGCAGACTCGACAGTCCCTACGAGCAGTACTTC.